This paragraph reports one T cell receptor beta chain. The data were taken from a study of long-term antiretroviral therapy in people with HIV. The CDR3 consists of 14 residues. Germline CDR1 reads LNHNV; CDR2 reads YYDKDF (reference sequence). V was pared by 0 bases and J by 5 bases, with 10 bases between. Sequencing used immunoSEQ v3.0 at survey level. Only in-frame clones appear in the TCRdb table, and some are missing; sequencing was by immunoSEQ multiplex PCR. The sample has 20,000 or so clones, roughly 82% seen once. The sample consisted of unsorted PBMCs, taken 0.1 years before starting antiretroviral therapy. The J gene is TRBJ2-5, the V gene TRBV15; weak D call: TRBD1 (6 bases). This sequence was found in a man younger than 35 with HIV. The CDR3 loop is CATSREGGRETQYF. DNA for the CDR3: TGTGCCACCAGCAGAGAAGGGGGTCGGGAGACCCAGTACTTC.